The entry below describes one T cell receptor beta chain. Its antigen is undetermined. The germline V gene has CDR1 MNHEY and CDR2 SMNVEV (reference sequence). V was trimmed by 6 bases and J by 2 bases, leaving 3 bases between them. The CDR3 spans 11 residues. This sample is part of a study of cytomegalovirus exposure and HLA in healthy donors. Study overall: Drawn from HLA-typed donors, tens of millions of unique TCRs were held in an early data release.

Study outcomes and limitations: Follow-up analysis seemed to connect common viral pathogens with several of the most significant clusters identified.

With 60 Vbeta and 13 Jbeta primers, the PCR was carried out. Using immunoSEQ multiplex PCR, the repertoire was profiled, and TCRdb retains in-frame clones only, with some absent. This sample has about 140,000 clones, with around 80% found just once. This rearrangement joins TRBV27 to TRBJ2-3; D gene uncertain. The TCR comes from a man aged 40-49 years in good health and CMV-seronegative. Sequencing was carried out using PBMCs. The CDR3 sequence: CASSNTDTQYF. In nucleotides, the CDR3 is TGTGCCAGCAGCAACACAGATACGCAGTATTTT.